The T cell receptor beta chain under discussion was sequenced for a study of T cell responses to AZD1222 COVID-19 vaccine (dated by TCRdb to about 2021). Study-level background: AZD1222 recipients given second doses at about 4 weeks or at about 12 weeks were pooled, since spike-specific TCR depth and breadth were not found to differ between the two schedules. Trial participants were enrolled by age into subgroups of 18-55, 56-69 and 70-plus years, and around 150, 28 and 57 TCR-sequenced participants, respectively, were included in these subgroups. TCR sequencing was performed for 230 to 250 trial participants, of whom about 200 were given two doses of AZD1222 and around 25 were given two doses of MenACWY control vaccine. Results and caveats for the whole study, not just this receptor: Because no day 14 peak-response samples were available, repertoires were characterized only after the peak T cell response. CD4 TCRs associated with the vaccine covered the entire spike protein, and the dominant responses were in regions 160-218 and 743-854. Conclusions about previously exposed vaccinees were limited because only six AZD1222 recipients were SARS-CoV-2 seropositive at baseline. Nearly half of unique spike-specific TCRs reportedly recognized epitopes outside regions mutated in the B.1.351 and B.1.1.7 variants. Participants were mostly white British and included more females than males, and it was suggested by the authors that clonal diversity may have been underestimated. The 56-69-year group was small, and its depth increase did not reach significance, likely because of low power. Spike-specific TCR breadth and depth rose significantly after two AZD1222 doses compared with day 0 and with MenACWY recipients.

The time point label, as the study defines it: baseline before first vaccination. Vaccinee samples were obtained from the UK trials COV001 and COV002, which included a single-blind randomized controlled phase 2/3 trial of AZD1222 (ChAdOx1 nCoV-19) in healthy adults. For TCRbeta chain sequencing, PBMC samples from trial participants were taken at day 0 and at day 28 after the second dose. Note on this clone: No antigen is known for it. It has no much larger one-base neighbor in the sample; base qualities were not kept.

The CDR3 regions of human TCRbeta chains were analyzed by immunosequencing. The study's processing was this. Repertoire TCRs were checked for matches against a reference library of SARS-CoV-2-specific TCRs that had been generated using the MIRA antigen-specificity platform. Breadth was defined as the fraction of unique TCRs that were SARS-CoV-2-associated, and depth was defined as the fraction of total T cells that were SARS-CoV-2-associated. Using the MIRA data, each spike-specific TCR was assigned both to the spike region to which the TCR was reactive and to a CD4 or CD8 class. Log10-transformed breadth and depth values were compared by one-way ANOVA with Sidak's multiple comparisons tests. TCRdb re-hosts the immuneACCESS table, in-frame sequences only. Its copies lack some clones; in the studies checked, an unresolved V gene accounts for under half of them, and the cause for the rest is not known. From that table come the V and J calls and clone size; the DNA was used to work out D and trimming. The sample yields under 200,000 clones; approximately 91% were counted once. The ten largest clones take up 1.5% to 2% of the sample.

Source: peripheral blood, taken on day 0 of AZD1222 vaccination. This sequence was found in an adult in good health.

The CDR3 has the sequence CASRTLIFTATSSTDTQYF. The sequenced DNA: TGTGCCAGCAGGACCTTGATATTTACAGCAACCTCTAGCACAGATACGCAGTATTTT. The rearrangement combines TRBV27 with TRBJ2-3, with the D gene call left open. The CDR3 covers 19 residues, taking in both the cysteine and the phenylalanine. The read is trimmed to its CDR3 DNA, 57 bases read in frame from base 1. V and J are truncated by 6 bases and 0 bases respectively, leaving an intervening sequence of 25 bases. Sequences MNHEY (CDR1) and SMNVEV (CDR2) are obtained from the germline V gene (reference sequence).